The rows below give T cell receptor beta chains drawn from one sample of a study of read filtering for tumor transcriptome and immune sequencing. One entry per CDR3 protein, called by TCRdb with MiXCR from the reads. The data show fewer than 25,000 distinct CDR3 sequences, roughly 20% seen once. The source material was a population of CD138-negative cells sorted from bone marrow. These receptors were taken from a donor at least 40 years old with multiple myeloma. Each CDR3 is given with its conserved first and last residue. Size values are once, few and many counts, or a class for expanded clones, and some rows have none.

CDR3 length: 13
clone size: many
V gene: TRBV28
CDR3 protein: CASGGGSNYGYTF

CDR3 length: 12
clone size: many
V gene: TRBV5-1
CDR3 protein: CASSLGPTEAFF

CDR3 length: 18
clone size: many
V gene: TRBV19
CDR3 protein: CASSIHLKLTGGGETQYF

CDR3 length: 14
clone size: few
V gene: TRBV12-3/TRBV12-4
CDR3 protein: CASSLKNSNQPQHF

CDR3 length: 15
clone size: many
V gene: TRBV5-1
CDR3 protein: CASSTPGTSGNEQFF

CDR3 length: 15
clone size: few
V gene: TRBV5-1
CDR3 protein: CASSLDGGARTEAFF

CDR3 length: 17
clone size: many
V gene: TRBV4-1
CDR3 protein: CASSQDQVASGANVLTF

CDR3 length: 17
clone size: medium-sized
V gene: TRBV7-3
CDR3 protein: CASSPGVAGRFRNEQFF

CDR3 length: 14
clone size: -
V gene: TRBV6-6
CDR3 protein: CASSYSRVYDEQFF

CDR3 length: 16
clone size: many
V gene: TRBV5-1
CDR3 protein: CASSFDLRAGDKGQFF

CDR3 length: 17
clone size: few
V gene: TRBV6-2/TRBV6-3
CDR3 protein: CASSYSPPGGIYNEQFF

CDR3 length: 15
clone size: many
V gene: TRBV2
CDR3 protein: CASSGSGRDTGELFF